Listed below are T cell receptor beta chains from one sample, sequenced in a study of T cell responses to AZD1222 COVID-19 vaccine. TCRdb keeps only in-frame clones here, not all; method: immunoSEQ multiplex PCR. The sample lists 100,000 to 150,000 clones, around 90% seen once, with roughly 5.4% in the top ten. The material was peripheral blood, obtained on day 0 of AZD1222 vaccination. These receptors came from an adult in good health. Each CDR3 is given with its conserved first and last residue. A D gene is named only where the DNA matches it firmly. Rows may omit the clone size; those that give it use once, few, many or a size class.

clone_size: .; v_call: TRBV12-3/TRBV12-4; j_call: TRBJ1-1; d_call: .; cdr3_aa: CASNALGTEAFF; cdr3_nt: TGTGCCAGCAACGCCCTCGGGACAGAAGCTTTCTTT
clone_size: .; v_call: TRBV21-1; j_call: TRBJ1-5; d_call: .; cdr3_aa: CASSKQSLYSNQPQHF; cdr3_nt: TGTGCCAGCAGCAAACAGTCCCTTTATAGCAATCAGCCCCAGCATTTT
clone_size: once; v_call: TRBV6-2/TRBV6-3; j_call: TRBJ2-3; d_call: TRBD1; cdr3_aa: CASSSGQGTDTQYF; cdr3_nt: TGTGCCAGCAGTTCGGGACAGGGGACTGATACGCAGTATTTT
clone_size: .; v_call: TRBV15; j_call: TRBJ2-7; d_call: TRBD1; cdr3_aa: CATRTTGDGYEQYF; cdr3_nt: TGTGCCACCAGGACTACAGGGGATGGGTACGAGCAGTACTTC
clone_size: .; v_call: TRBV5-1; j_call: TRBJ1-1; d_call: .; cdr3_aa: CASSLDPGAVNTEAFF; cdr3_nt: TGCGCCAGCAGCTTGGATCCAGGGGCGGTGAACACTGAAGCTTTCTTT
clone_size: .; v_call: TRBV3-1/TRBV3-2; j_call: TRBJ2-7; d_call: .; cdr3_aa: CASSLEGPYEQYF; cdr3_nt: TGTGCCAGCAGCCTCGAAGGGCCCTACGAGCAGTACTTC
clone_size: .; v_call: TRBV28; j_call: TRBJ2-2; d_call: TRBD1; cdr3_aa: CASSTGAGTGELFF; cdr3_nt: TGTGCCAGCAGTACAGGGGCGGGTACCGGGGAGCTGTTTTTT
clone_size: .; v_call: TRBV5-1; j_call: TRBJ1-1; d_call: .; cdr3_aa: CASSPEDIYTEAFF; cdr3_nt: TGCGCCAGCAGCCCAGAGGACATTTACACTGAAGCTTTCTTT
clone_size: .; v_call: TRBV3-1/TRBV3-2; j_call: TRBJ1-3; d_call: .; cdr3_aa: CASSQVGSGNTIYF; cdr3_nt: TGTGCCAGCAGCCAAGTTGGCTCTGGAAACACCATATATTTT
clone_size: .; v_call: TRBV19; j_call: TRBJ2-7; d_call: TRBD1; cdr3_aa: CASSINGQGNEQYF; cdr3_nt: TGTGCCAGTAGTATAAATGGACAGGGTAACGAGCAGTACTTC
clone_size: .; v_call: TRBV7-9; j_call: TRBJ1-2; d_call: .; cdr3_aa: CASSRTRGFFGYTF; cdr3_nt: TGTGCCAGCAGCAGAACCCGAGGGTTCTTTGGCTACACCTTC
clone_size: .; v_call: TRBV12-3/TRBV12-4; j_call: TRBJ1-2; d_call: .; cdr3_aa: CASSLGPGGYTF; cdr3_nt: TGTGCCAGCAGTTTAGGTCCAGGGGGCTACACCTTC
clone_size: once; v_call: TRBV6-4; j_call: TRBJ2-5; d_call: .; cdr3_aa: CASSEQGGETQYF; cdr3_nt: TGTGCCAGCAGTGAGCAGGGTGGGGAGACCCAGTACTTC
clone_size: .; v_call: TRBV18; j_call: TRBJ1-6; d_call: .; cdr3_aa: CASSSTEDNSPLHF; cdr3_nt: TGTGCCAGCTCTTCTACGGAAGATAATTCACCCCTCCACTTT
clone_size: .; v_call: TRBV11-3; j_call: TRBJ1-1; d_call: .; cdr3_aa: CASSLDTYGGAGLTEAFF; cdr3_nt: TGTGCCAGCAGCTTAGATACTTACGGGGGCGCGGGTTTGACTGAAGCTTTCTTT
clone_size: .; v_call: TRBV6-5; j_call: TRBJ1-2; d_call: TRBD1; cdr3_aa: CASSLRDSAYGYTF; cdr3_nt: TGTGCCAGCAGCCTAAGGGACAGTGCATATGGCTACACCTTC
clone_size: .; v_call: TRBV7-8; j_call: TRBJ1-5; d_call: .; cdr3_aa: CASSLRSVDQPQHF; cdr3_nt: TGTGCCAGCAGCTTACGGTCAGTCGATCAGCCCCAGCATTTT
clone_size: .; v_call: TRBV6-1; j_call: TRBJ2-5; d_call: .; cdr3_aa: CASSESQGAGTQYF; cdr3_nt: TGTGCCAGCAGTGAATCACAAGGGGCGGGGACCCAGTACTTC
clone_size: once; v_call: TRBV27; j_call: TRBJ1-2; d_call: .; cdr3_aa: CASSSRQYYGYTF; cdr3_nt: TGTGCCAGCAGTTCGCGACAGTACTATGGCTACACCTTC
clone_size: .; v_call: TRBV7-9; j_call: TRBJ1-3; d_call: .; cdr3_aa: CASSPPGGSGNTIYF; cdr3_nt: TGTGCCAGCAGCCCCCCGGGGGGCTCTGGAAACACCATATATTTT
clone_size: once; v_call: TRBV19; j_call: TRBJ1-2; d_call: TRBD1; cdr3_aa: CASTSIWDRSNYGYTF; cdr3_nt: TGTGCCAGTACCAGTATATGGGACAGATCTAACTATGGCTACACCTTC
clone_size: .; v_call: TRBV27; j_call: TRBJ2-2; d_call: .; cdr3_aa: CASSFFSGNTGELFF; cdr3_nt: TGTGCCAGCAGTTTTTTCAGCGGGAACACCGGGGAGCTGTTTTTT
clone_size: .; v_call: TRBV2; j_call: TRBJ1-5; d_call: .; cdr3_aa: CASSERRQGNQPQHF; cdr3_nt: TGTGCCAGCAGTGAACGGCGGCAGGGGAATCAGCCCCAGCATTTT
clone_size: .; v_call: TRBV5-1; j_call: TRBJ2-1; d_call: .; cdr3_aa: CASSTFDTYNEQFF; cdr3_nt: TGCGCCAGCAGCACCTTCGACACCTACAATGAGCAGTTCTTC
clone_size: .; v_call: TRBV28; j_call: TRBJ1-6; d_call: TRBD1; cdr3_aa: CASSPILGQRYSPLHF; cdr3_nt: TGTGCCAGCAGCCCCATATTGGGACAGAGATATTCACCCCTCCACTTT
clone_size: .; v_call: TRBV7-9; j_call: TRBJ2-6; d_call: TRBD1; cdr3_aa: CASSLPGTVISGANVLTF; cdr3_nt: TGTGCCAGCAGCTTACCCGGGACAGTGATTTCTGGGGCCAACGTCCTGACTTTC
clone_size: .; v_call: TRBV28; j_call: TRBJ2-7; d_call: .; cdr3_aa: CASSLITGPYEQYF; cdr3_nt: TGTGCCAGCAGTTTAATTACCGGGCCCTACGAGCAGTACTTC
clone_size: .; v_call: TRBV9; j_call: TRBJ2-3; d_call: TRBD2; cdr3_aa: CASSAGTIRTDTQYF; cdr3_nt: TGTGCCAGCAGCGCGGGGACTATTCGCACAGATACGCAGTATTTT
clone_size: .; v_call: TRBV27; j_call: TRBJ1-2; d_call: .; cdr3_aa: CASSLGRLGGYTF; cdr3_nt: TGTGCCAGCAGTCTAGGACGTCTTGGGGGCTACACCTTC